The present T cell receptor beta chain was sequenced within a study of B cell selection in AIRE deficiency. TCRdb's table, derived via immunoSEQ multiplex PCR, lists solely in-frame clones and lacks some. This sample has about 20,000 clones, with less than 98% found just once. Study-level findings and limits: Shorter CDR3s marked shared Treg sequences, biased toward few non-templated insertions. Of 3657 shared Treg TCRbeta sequences, 31.6% were healthy-donor-only and over 8% patient-only.

Turning to this clone: Its antigen is unknown.

Germline CDR1 is SGHRS and CDR2 is YFSETQ. With 4 bases removed from V and 0 bases from J, the gap between germline ends came to 17 bases. CDR3 length: 17 amino acids. The sorted conventional CD4 T cells were gated as CD4+CD127+. What was sequenced was conventional CD4+ T cells sorted from PBMCs. The clonotype comes from a human donor with AIRE deficiency. The chain recombines TRBV5-1 with TRBJ2-1, with D unclear. DNA for the CDR3: TGCGCCAGCAGCCCCCTATTACGGGCAGGCTCCTACAATGAGCAGTTCTTC. This codes for CASSPLLRAGSYNEQFF.